The rows below give T cell receptor beta chains drawn from one sample of a study of T cell repertoires in cytomegalovirus infection. TCRdb reanalysed the reads using MiXCR and keeps one entry per CDR3 protein. The table has under 150,000 distinct CDR3 sequences, about 10% seen once. The sequenced material came from PBMCs. Receptors were obtained from a human donor in good health (CMV status not recorded). Some clones in this sample may be carry-over from other donors' samples. Each CDR3 is given with its conserved first and last residue. The D gene is left open where the match is weak. Expanded clones are given a class, and other clones once, few, many or no size at all.

j_call v_call d_call clone_size cdr3_nt cdr3_aa
TRBJ1-1 TRBV12-3/TRBV12-4 NA many TGTGCCAGCAGTTCGGCCCCCGGGGGCATGAACACTGAAGCTTTCTTT CASSSAPGGMNTEAFF
TRBJ2-6 TRBV20-1 NA many TGCAGTGCTAGCCCCGGCTCTGGGGCCAACGTCCTGACTTTC CSASPGSGANVLTF
TRBJ1-4 TRBV7-7 NA many TGTGCCACCGCGGGGGGACCTAATGAAAAACTGTTTTTT CATAGGPNEKLFF
TRBJ1-2 TRBV7-2 NA many NA CASSFGPGEYRNYGYTF
TRBJ2-3 TRBV2 NA NA TGTGCCAGCAAAGGGGGTGGGGCTGATACGCAGTATTTT CASKGGGADTQYF
TRBJ1-5 TRBV20-1 NA many TGCAGTGCTCGGGACGAGAGGAATCAGCCCCAGCATTTT CSARDERNQPQHF
TRBJ1-2 TRBV2 NA few TGTGCCAGCAGTCTGAAGGAACGGACTAACTATGGCTACACCTTC CASSLKERTNYGYTF
TRBJ2-5 TRBV28 NA many TGTGCCAGCAGTCCTCGGGGGTACCAAGAGACCCAGTACTTC CASSPRGYQETQYF
TRBJ1-4 TRBV6-5 NA NA TGTGCCAGCAGTCCCCTTTACCGGGCAACTAATGAAAAACTGTTTTTT CASSPLYRATNEKLFF
TRBJ1-1 TRBV4-1 NA many TGCGCCAGCAGCCAAGAGGGATGGGGGTCGACTGAAGCTTTCTTT CASSQEGWGSTEAFF
TRBJ1-1 TRBV10-3 TRBD1 few TGTGCCATCAGCCGGGACAGGGGATCTGAAGCTTTCTTT CAISRDRGSEAFF
TRBJ1-1 TRBV10-3 NA many TGTGCCATCAGTGGGGTATCGGGGCAGCTGAACACTGAAGCTTTCTTT CAISGVSGQLNTEAFF
TRBJ2-7 TRBV20-1 NA NA TGCAGTGCTAGCGCGGTGTCCTACGAGCAGTACTTC CSASAVSYEQYF
TRBJ2-1 TRBV6-6 NA many TGTGCCAGCAGTTCCGGCTTCGGGGGCATCTATGAGCAGTTCTTC CASSSGFGGIYEQFF
TRBJ2-7 TRBV4-2 NA many TGTGCCAGCAGCGAAGGGGCATACTACGAGCAGTACTTC CASSEGAYYEQYF
TRBJ2-2 TRBV29-1 NA many TGCAGCGTTGACAGGACGAACACCGGGGAGCTGTTTTTT CSVDRTNTGELFF
TRBJ2-7 TRBV18 NA NA TGTGTCAGCTCACCAGGACAGAACTACGAGCAGTACTTC CVSSPGQNYEQYF
TRBJ2-1 TRBV5-1 TRBD2 NA TGCGCCAGCAGCTTGGAACTAGCGGGGGTGGATGAGCAGTTCTTC CASSLELAGVDEQFF
TRBJ1-1 TRBV10-3 TRBD1 NA TGTGCCATCAGTGAAGGGGGCACCTTAGGGCGGACTGAAGCTTTCTTT CAISEGGTLGRTEAFF
TRBJ2-5 TRBV2 NA many TGTGCCAGCAGTGGTCGGGTGTCCCAAGAGACCCAGTACTTC CASSGRVSQETQYF
TRBJ1-2 TRBV27 TRBD1 many TGTGCCAGCAGTATATCCGGGACAGGGAGCGGCTACACCTTC CASSISGTGSGYTF
TRBJ2-7 TRBV7-2 NA many TGTGCCAGCAGCCGGACGCCGTATAGCTCCTACGAGCAGTACTTC CASSRTPYSSYEQYF
TRBJ2-1 TRBV7-2 NA many TGTGCCAGCAGCTTAGTCGAAAATGAGCAGTTCTTC CASSLVENEQFF
TRBJ1-5 TRBV6-1 TRBD1 many TGTGCCAGCTGGAACGTGAGCCTCCCGGGACAGCGGAAAAATCAGCCCCAGCATTTT CASWNVSLPGQRKNQPQHF
TRBJ1-2 TRBV7-2 NA many TGTGCCAGCAGCGGCCGGTCGAATGGCTACACCTTC CASSGRSNGYTF
TRBJ2-7 TRBV6-5 NA many TGTGCCAGCAGTTACCAGGACTCTCCCTACGAGCAGTACTTC CASSYQDSPYEQYF
TRBJ2-7 TRBV11-2 NA many TGTGCCAGCAGCTTAGGCGCAGGTACCTCCTACGAGCAGTACTTC CASSLGAGTSYEQYF
TRBJ2-1 TRBV6-4 TRBD1 many TGTGCCAGCGGACCCGGGACAGGGAACAATGAGCAGTTCTTC CASGPGTGNNEQFF
TRBJ1-6 TRBV20-1 NA few TGCAGTGCTAGCATAGGGCAGGTTGATTCACCCCTCCACTTT CSASIGQVDSPLHF
TRBJ2-1 TRBV5-1 NA many TGCGCCAGCAGCTTGGAAGTTAAGGCGGGGGCGTACAATGAGCAGTTCTTC CASSLEVKAGAYNEQFF
TRBJ2-3 TRBV7-3 TRBD2 many TGTGCCAGCAGCTTAACCCCTCTACTAGCGGGGGGGCCAGATACGCAGTATTTT CASSLTPLLAGGPDTQYF
TRBJ2-3 TRBV20-1 TRBD2 many TGCAGTGCGTCAAACGGGGGGGCTTCGACAGATACGCAGTATTTT CSASNGGASTDTQYF
TRBJ1-3 TRBV20-1 NA many TGCAGTGCTAGGAAGGCAGACTCTGGAAACACCATATATTTT CSARKADSGNTIYF
TRBJ1-1 TRBV2 TRBD1 many TGTGCCACCAGGGGGACGTTGAACACTGAAGCTTTCTTT CATRGTLNTEAFF
TRBJ2-3 TRBV14 TRBD2 few TGTGCCAGCAGCCAACCGGGACTAAGCACAGATACGCAGTATTTT CASSQPGLSTDTQYF
TRBJ1-5 TRBV28 TRBD1 many TGTGCCAGCAGTTACCGACAGGGGCTAACAGATCAGCCCCAGCATTTT CASSYRQGLTDQPQHF
TRBJ1-6 TRBV7-2 NA many TGTGCCAGCAGCTTGATCGAAAACCCAAATTCACCCCTCCACTTT CASSLIENPNSPLHF
TRBJ2-6 TRBV2 TRBD1 many TGTGCCAGCAGGGGACAGAGCTCTGGGGCCAACGTCCTGACTTTC CASRGQSSGANVLTF
TRBJ2-1 TRBV11-1 TRBD2 NA TGTGCCAGCAGCTTGACGGGGGGGGTTCCCGCTGAGCAGTTCTTC CASSLTGGVPAEQFF
TRBJ2-5 TRBV19 NA NA TGTGCCAGTAGCCCAGGGACTCCAGGGAAAGAGACCCAGTACTTC CASSPGTPGKETQYF
TRBJ2-5 TRBV20-1 TRBD1 many TGCAGTGCTCCCACCGTCGGACAGGGGGAGACCCAGTACTTC CSAPTVGQGETQYF
TRBJ1-5 TRBV5-5 NA NA TGTGCCAGCAGCCAACACGCGACGGGAGGCAATCAGCCCCAGCATTTT CASSQHATGGNQPQHF
TRBJ1-3 TRBV20-1 NA NA TGCAGTGCTATGAAACTTGACTCTGGAAACACCATATATTTT CSAMKLDSGNTIYF
TRBJ2-5 TRBV14 NA once TGTGCCAGCAGCCAAGTCGTCCGGGATTTGGAGACCCAGTACTTC CASSQVVRDLETQYF
TRBJ2-3 TRBV20-1 NA many TGCAGTGTTGAGCGCGAGACAGGCCCATCATGGGATACGCAGTATTTT CSVERETGPSWDTQYF
TRBJ1-1 TRBV5-6 NA many TGTGCCAGCAGCCCCGACAGCGCAAACACTGAAGCTTTCTTT CASSPDSANTEAFF